Shown below are 2 T cell receptor beta chains from a single sample sequenced in a study of cytomegalovirus exposure and HLA in healthy donors. A multiplex PCR was run with 60 Vbeta primers and 13 Jbeta primers. Sequencing was performed with immunoSEQ multiplex PCR; in TCRdb, only in-frame clones are kept and a portion is missing. The table includes about 190,000 clones, more than 75% detected once. The sample consisted of PBMCs. The receptors were gathered from a woman in her forties or fifties in good health and CMV-seropositive.

The gene calls are TRBV28 and TRBJ1-5; 8 bases are shared with TRBD1. The J segment lost 5 bases and the V segment lost 8 bases, leaving 2 bases of the junction unmatched. Germline assignment: CDR1 MDHEN and CDR2 SYDVKM. This CDR3 is built from 12 residues. The CDR3 bases are TGTGCCAGCGGGACAGGTGATCAGCCCCAGCATTTT. It codes for CASGTGDQPQHF.

The sample holds a few counts of this clone. This sequence joins TRBV4-3 and TRBJ2-2, with D unclear. The ends were cut back, 1 base at V and 6 bases at J, with 9 bases in the middle. The CDR3 consists of 14 residues. Germline assignment: CDR1 LGHNA and CDR2 YSLEER. The CDR3: CASSQAERSGELFF. The CDR3 DNA follows: TGCGCCAGCAGCCAAGCCGAGAGGTCCGGGGAGCTGTTTTTT.